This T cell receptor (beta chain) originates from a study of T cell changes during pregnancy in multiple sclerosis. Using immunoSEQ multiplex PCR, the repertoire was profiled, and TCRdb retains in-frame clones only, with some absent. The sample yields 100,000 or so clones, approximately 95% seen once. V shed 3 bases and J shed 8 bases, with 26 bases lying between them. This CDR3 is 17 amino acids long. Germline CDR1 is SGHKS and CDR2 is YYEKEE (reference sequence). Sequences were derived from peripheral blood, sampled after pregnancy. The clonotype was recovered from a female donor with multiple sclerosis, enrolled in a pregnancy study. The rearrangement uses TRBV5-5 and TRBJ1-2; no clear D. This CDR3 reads CASSWNPMVLSGRGYTF. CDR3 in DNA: TGTGCCAGCAGCTGGAACCCGATGGTTCTATCGGGGAGGGGCTACACCTTC.